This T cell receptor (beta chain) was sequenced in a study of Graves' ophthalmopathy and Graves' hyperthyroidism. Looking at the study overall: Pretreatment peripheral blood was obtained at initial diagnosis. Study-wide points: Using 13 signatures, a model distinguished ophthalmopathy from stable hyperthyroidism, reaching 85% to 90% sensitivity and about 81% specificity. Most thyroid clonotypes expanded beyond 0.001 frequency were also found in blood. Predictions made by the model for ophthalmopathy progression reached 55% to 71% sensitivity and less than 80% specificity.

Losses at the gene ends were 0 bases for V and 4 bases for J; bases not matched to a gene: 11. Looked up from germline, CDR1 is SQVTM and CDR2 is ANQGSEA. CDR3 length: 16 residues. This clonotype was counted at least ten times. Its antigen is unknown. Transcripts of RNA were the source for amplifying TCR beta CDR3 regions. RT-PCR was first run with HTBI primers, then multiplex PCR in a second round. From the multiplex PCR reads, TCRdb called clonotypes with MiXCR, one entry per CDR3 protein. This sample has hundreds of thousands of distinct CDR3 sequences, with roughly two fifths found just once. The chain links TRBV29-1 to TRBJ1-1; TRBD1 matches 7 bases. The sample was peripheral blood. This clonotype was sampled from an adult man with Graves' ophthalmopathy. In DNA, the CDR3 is TGCAGCGTTGAAGATGGAGGGACAGCACAATTCACTGAAGCTTTCTTT. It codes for CSVEDGGTAQFTEAFF.